This is a list of T cell receptor beta chains from one sample in a study of cytomegalovirus exposure and HLA in healthy donors. Using immunoSEQ multiplex PCR, the repertoire was profiled, and TCRdb retains in-frame clones only, with some absent. The data hold 150,000 to 200,000 clones, with about 72% observed a single time. Sequenced material: PBMCs. These receptors came from a male donor in good health and CMV-seronegative. The CDR3 runs from the conserved cysteine through the conserved F or W. Fields, in order: V gene, clone size, J gene, D gene, CDR3 protein, CDR3 DNA. A D gene is named only where the DNA matches it firmly. Not every row has a clone size; where given, it reads once, few, many or a size class.

V: TRBV19; size: .; J: TRBJ2-2; D: .; CDR3: CASSMQTYRGELFF; DNA: TGTGCCAGTAGTATGCAGACATATAGGGGGGAGCTGTTTTTT
V: TRBV27; size: few; J: TRBJ2-1; D: .; CDR3: CASSFRHEQFF; DNA: TGTGCCAGCAGTTTCAGGCATGAGCAGTTCTTC
V: TRBV5-5; size: .; J: TRBJ1-1; D: .; CDR3: CASSDTITEAFF; DNA: TGTGCCAGCAGCGACACGATCACTGAAGCTTTCTTT
V: TRBV27; size: .; J: TRBJ2-7; D: .; CDR3: CASSSRQDAHEQYF; DNA: TGTGCCAGCAGTTCTCGACAGGATGCCCACGAGCAGTACTTC
V: TRBV5-1; size: .; J: TRBJ2-1; D: TRBD2; CDR3: CASSPLTSGNEQFF; DNA: TGCGCCAGCAGCCCCCTGACTAGCGGCAATGAGCAGTTCTTC
V: TRBV6-1; size: .; J: TRBJ1-2; D: .; CDR3: CASTTDYNYGYTF; DNA: TGTGCCAGCACTACAGATTATAACTATGGCTACACCTTC
V: TRBV7-9; size: .; J: TRBJ2-2; D: TRBD2; CDR3: CASSLGGLAGVTGELFF; DNA: TGTGCCAGCAGCTTAGGGGGACTAGCGGGAGTCACCGGGGAGCTGTTTTTT
V: TRBV10-3; size: .; J: TRBJ2-1; D: .; CDR3: CAISESVGQGKLNEQFF; DNA: TGTGCCATCAGTGAGTCGGTCGGCCAGGGGAAGTTGAATGAGCAGTTCTTC
V: TRBV5-6; size: .; J: TRBJ2-7; D: TRBD1; CDR3: CASTTEGTGELYEQYF; DNA: TGTGCCAGCACCACGGAGGGGACAGGCGAGCTCTACGAGCAGTACTTC
V: TRBV6-5; size: few; J: TRBJ1-2; D: .; CDR3: CASSLQGGYGYTF; DNA: TGTGCCAGCAGTTTACAGGGTGGATATGGCTACACCTTC
V: TRBV27; size: .; J: TRBJ2-2; D: .; CDR3: CASSFRDTGELFF; DNA: TGTGCCAGCAGTTTCAGGGACACCGGGGAGCTGTTTTTT
V: TRBV7-9; size: .; J: TRBJ2-7; D: TRBD2; CDR3: CARRGEGPREQYF; DNA: TGTGCCAGACGAGGGGAGGGGCCTAGAGAGCAGTACTTC
V: TRBV19; size: .; J: TRBJ2-5; D: TRBD2; CDR3: CASTKLAAGGETQYF; DNA: TGTGCCAGTACCAAACTAGCGGCCGGGGGAGAGACCCAGTACTTC
V: TRBV15; size: .; J: TRBJ2-7; D: TRBD1; CDR3: CATSRGQISYEQYF; DNA: TGTGCCACCAGCAGGGGACAGATATCCTACGAGCAGTACTTC
V: TRBV19; size: .; J: TRBJ1-2; D: .; CDR3: CASSLGQYGYTF; DNA: TGTGCCAGTAGTCTAGGACAGTATGGCTACACCTTC